This T cell receptor beta chain derives from a study of blood T cell repertoires in COVID-19. About the study: Acute and convalescent COVID-19 samples came from the United States, Italy and Spain. Sources were T cells, B-cell-depleted T cells, or PBMCs; the material itself was cDNA or gDNA.

The germline gives CDR1 LNHDA, CDR2 SQIVND (reference sequence). The CDR3 is 15 residues long. J lost 11 bases, V lost 3 bases, and 9 bases had no gene match. Clones were read by immunoSEQ multiplex PCR, and TCRdb kept only the in-frame ones, dropping some. The sample contains roughly 220,000 clones, more than 65% of which appear only once. The sequencing input was peripheral blood. The chain is built from TRBV19 and TRBJ1-6; TRBD1 matches at 8 bases. The sequence came from a woman younger than 45 who had recovered from COVID-19. CDR3 DNA: TGTGCCAGTAGTATCCAGGGGGCTTCTGATCCACCCCTCCACTTT. As protein: CASSIQGASDPPLHF.